Sequencing of this T cell receptor (beta chain) was carried out in a study of blood T cell repertoires in COVID-19. Recovery among Cohort 3 donors was established by two negative PCRs, clearance, or symptom resolution. Germline loops: CDR1 SGHTA, CDR2 FQGNSA. This CDR3 region has 15 residues. V was pared by 1 base and J by 5 bases, with 6 bases of the junction left unmatched. The assay was immunoSEQ multiplex PCR, and TCRdb's table has in-frame clones only and misses some. Altogether over 300,000 clones are present, about 88% being singletons, with the ten largest covering about 9.9%. The sequence came from a woman in her thirties or forties who had recovered from COVID-19. This chain uses TRBV7-2 with TRBJ1-2, with TRBD1 matching over 8 bases. Sequencing was carried out using PBMCs or T cells enriched from blood (not recorded which). The CDR3, as DNA: TGTGCCAGCAGCTTAGTAGGACAGGGTGAATATGGCTACACCTTC. Protein product: CASSLVGQGEYGYTF.